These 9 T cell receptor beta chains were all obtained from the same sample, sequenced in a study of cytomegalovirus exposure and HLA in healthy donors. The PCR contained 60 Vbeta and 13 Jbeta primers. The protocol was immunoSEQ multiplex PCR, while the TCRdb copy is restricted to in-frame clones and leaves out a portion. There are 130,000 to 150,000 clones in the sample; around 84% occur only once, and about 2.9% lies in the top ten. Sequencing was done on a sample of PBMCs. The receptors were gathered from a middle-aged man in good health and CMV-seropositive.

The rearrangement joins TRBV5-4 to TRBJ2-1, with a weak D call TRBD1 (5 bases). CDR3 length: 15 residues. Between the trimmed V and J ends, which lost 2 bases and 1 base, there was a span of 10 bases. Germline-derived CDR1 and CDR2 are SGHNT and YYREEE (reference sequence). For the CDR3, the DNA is TGTGCCAGCAGCTTACCCGACAGTTCCTACAATGAGCAGTTCTTC. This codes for CASSLPDSSYNEQFF.

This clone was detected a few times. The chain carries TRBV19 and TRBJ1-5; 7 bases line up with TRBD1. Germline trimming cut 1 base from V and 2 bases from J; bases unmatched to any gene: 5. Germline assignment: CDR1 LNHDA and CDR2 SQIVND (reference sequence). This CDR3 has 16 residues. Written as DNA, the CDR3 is TGTGCCAGTAGTATAGTGAGCAGGGGGGGCAATCAGCCCCAGCATTTT. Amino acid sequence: CASSIVSRGGNQPQHF.

For the CDR3, the DNA is TGTGCCAGCAGCTTAACGGGACTGCTTACAGATACGCAGTATTTT. This gives the protein CASSLTGLLTDTQYF. V and J are TRBV7-3 and TRBJ2-3; D may be TRBD2 (6 bases). Trimming took 0 bases from V and 3 from J, leaving 10 bases between them. Per the germline V gene, CDR1 is SGHTA and CDR2 is FQGTGA. This CDR3 contains 15 residues.

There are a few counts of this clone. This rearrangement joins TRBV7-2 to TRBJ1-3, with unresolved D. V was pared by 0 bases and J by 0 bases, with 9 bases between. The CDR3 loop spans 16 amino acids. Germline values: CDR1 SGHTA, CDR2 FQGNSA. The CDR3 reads CASSLATAISGNTIYF. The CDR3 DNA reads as TGTGCCAGCAGCTTAGCAACAGCTATCTCTGGAAACACCATATATTTT.

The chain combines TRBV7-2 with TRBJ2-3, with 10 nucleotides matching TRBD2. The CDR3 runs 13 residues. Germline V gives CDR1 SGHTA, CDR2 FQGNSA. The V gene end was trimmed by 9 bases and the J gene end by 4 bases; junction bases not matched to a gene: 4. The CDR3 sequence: CASRLAGADTQYF. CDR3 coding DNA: TGTGCCAGTAGGCTAGCGGGGGCAGATACGCAGTATTTT.

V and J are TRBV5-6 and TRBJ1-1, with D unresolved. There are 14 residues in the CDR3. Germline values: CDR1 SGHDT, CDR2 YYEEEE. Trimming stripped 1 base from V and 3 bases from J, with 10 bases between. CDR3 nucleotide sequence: TGTGCCAGCAGCTTGTGGGCGGGATACACTGAAGCTTTCTTT. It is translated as CASSLWAGYTEAFF.

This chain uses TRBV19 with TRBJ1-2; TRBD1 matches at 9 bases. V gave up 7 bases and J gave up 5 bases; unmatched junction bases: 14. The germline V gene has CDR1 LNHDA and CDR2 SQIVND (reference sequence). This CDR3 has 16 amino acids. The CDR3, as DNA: TGTGCCAGTACTAATACGGGACAGGGCGTCGGGTATGGCTACACCTTC. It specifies CASTNTGQGVGYGYTF.

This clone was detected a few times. The CDR3 here is CASSATELSEQYF. The DNA of the CDR3 is TGCGCCAGCAGTGCGACAGAGTTAAGCGAGCAGTACTTC. The chain uses TRBV10-1 and TRBJ2-5; tentative D call: TRBD1 (5 bases). The better agreement between TRBJ2-7 and the DNA end casts doubt on the J call. The CDR3 totals 13 residues. The germline V gene has CDR1 WNHNN and CDR2 SYGVQD (reference sequence).

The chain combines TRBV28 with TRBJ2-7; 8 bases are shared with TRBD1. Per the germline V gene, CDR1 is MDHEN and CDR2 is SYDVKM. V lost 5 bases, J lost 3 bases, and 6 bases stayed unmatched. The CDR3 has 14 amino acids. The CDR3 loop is CASSPGQGVYEQYF. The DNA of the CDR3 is TGTGCCAGCAGTCCCGGACAGGGCGTCTACGAGCAGTACTTC.